A single sample is the source of the 15 T cell receptor beta chains below, sequenced in a study of human T cells and chemical hapten exposure. Time point: patch test 2, 6 weeks after DPC sensitization. The treatment is: therapeutic diphenylcyclopropenone sensitization with weekly scalp DPC. The total RNA was obtained from whole blood that was not fractionated. TCRdb reanalysed the RACE reads using MiXCR and keeps one entry per CDR3 protein. The sample holds tens of thousands of distinct CDR3 sequences, 8.5% to 10% seen once. The starting material was whole blood, obtained in connection with sensitization to the hapten diphenylcyclopropenone (DPC). The source of these receptors is a woman aged 25-40 years with alopecia areata. Some clones in this sample may be carry-over from other donors' samples.

The V call is TRBV27, the J call TRBJ2-2, with D perhaps assigned TRBD1 or TRBD2 (5 bases each). Germline V gene sequence: CDR1 MNHEY, CDR2 SMNVEV (reference sequence). V lost 7 bases, J lost 3 bases, and 9 bases lay in between. The CDR3 sequence is 13 residues long. The CDR3 nucleotides read TGTGCCAGCATGGGACGGGACACCGGGGAGCTGTTTTTT. Translation: CASMGRDTGELFF.

This clonotype was seen ten or more times. V is TRBV4-1 and J is TRBJ1-6, with D unresolved. The CDR3 runs 15 residues. The germline CDR1 and CDR2 sequences are MGHRA and YSYEKL. V was cut by 2 bases and J by 8 bases, with 13 bases left in between. In DNA form, the CDR3 reads TGCGCCAGCAGCCAATGGGGAAGTGTAGATTCACCCCTCCACTTT. This codes for CASSQWGSVDSPLHF.

This clonotype showed up many times. The chain has TRBV7-9 and TRBJ2-7, with 7 bases lining up with TRBD1. CDR1 and CDR2 from the germline V gene are SEHNR and FQNEAQ (reference sequence). This CDR3 has 13 amino acids. V was pared by 4 bases and J by 4 bases, with 4 bases of the junction left unmatched. The CDR3 coding sequence is TGTGCCAGCAGCTCGGGACAGTCGTACGAGCAGTACTTC. Translated: CASSSGQSYEQYF.

The gene calls are TRBV5-1 and TRBJ2-6, with TRBD2 as a possible D gene (6 bases). Trimming took 0 bases from V and 4 from J, leaving 11 bases between them. Germline loops: CDR1 SGHRS, CDR2 YFSETQ. This CDR3 contains 16 residues. The CDR3 protein is CASSLAGGSGANVLTF. The CDR3, as DNA: TGCGCCAGCAGCTTGGCCGGAGGGTCCGGGGCCAACGTCCTGACTTTC.

In its sample, this clonotype was seen many times. The rearrangement links TRBV7-6 to TRBJ2-7, with 7 bases fitting TRBD1. CDR1 is SGHVS, CDR2 FNYEAQ, per germline. The ends lost 4 bases at V and 6 bases at J; junction bases unmatched: 6. The CDR3 consists of 13 residues. CDR3 residues: CASSSQTGSEQYF. In DNA, the CDR3 is TGTGCCAGCAGCTCGCAGACAGGGTCCGAGCAGTACTTC. Drawing the rest from reference TRBV7-6 and TRBJ2-7, the complete variable domain is GAGVSQSPRYKVTKRGQDVALRCDPISGHVSLYWYRQALGQGPEFLTYFNYEAQQDKSGLPNDRFSAERPEGSISTLTIQRTEQRDSAMYRCASSSQTGSEQYFGPGTRLTVT.

This clonotype was seen a handful of times. The chain recombines TRBV29-1 with TRBJ1-2, with D possibly matching TRBD1 (5 bases). Trimming pared 4 bases from V and 4 bases from J, leaving 10 bases between. CDR3 length: 12 residues. Germline V CDR1 and CDR2: SQVTM, ANQGSEA. CDR3 bases: TGCAGCGTTGCCGGGCAGGGCTATGGCTACACCTTC. Translation gives CSVAGQGYGYTF. The full variable domain, completed using reference TRBV29-1 and TRBJ1-2, is SAVISQKPSRDICQRGTSLTIQCQVDSQVTMMFWYRQQPGQSLTLIATANQGSEATYESGFVIDKFPISRPNLTFSTLTVSNMSPEDSSIYLCSVAGQGYGYTFGSGTRLTVV.

There are many counts of this clonotype. The V gene is TRBV12-3 or TRBV12-4, the J gene TRBJ2-5; 10 bases match TRBD1. J was trimmed by 4 bases and V by 6 bases; bases with no gene match: 5. The CDR3 length is 14 residues. For the CDR3, the DNA is TGTGCCAGCAGCCCGGACAGGGGGGGAGAGACCCAGTACTTC. It yields the protein CASSPDRGGETQYF.

Ten or more counts support this clonotype. V is TRBV7-9 and J is TRBJ2-2; 8 bases map to TRBD2. Per the germline V gene, CDR1 is SEHNR and CDR2 is FQNEAQ (reference sequence). The CDR3 has 15 amino acids. V trimming: 3 bases; J trimming: 1 base; junction bases outside the gene matches: 1. The CDR3 reads CASSLSGGNTGELFF. For the CDR3, the DNA is TGTGCCAGCAGCTTGAGCGGGGGGAACACCGGGGAGCTGTTTTTT. Variable domain in full (rest from reference TRBV7-9 and TRBJ2-2): DTGVSQNPRHKITKRGQNVTFRCDPISEHNRLYWYRQTLGQGPEFLTYFQNEAQLEKSRLLSDRFSAERPKGSFSTLEIQRTEQGDSAMYLCASSLSGGNTGELFFGEGSRLTVL.

This clonotype has more than one count but fewer than ten. V usage is TRBV20-1 and J usage is TRBJ1-5, with a weak D call TRBD1 (6 bases). The CDR3 loop spans 16 amino acids. CDR1 and CDR2 (germline): DFQATT, SNEGSKA (reference sequence). V lost 2 bases and J 0 bases, leaving 14 bases between the germline ends. The CDR3 sequence is CSARRGQGYSNQPQHF. The CDR3 nucleotides read TGCAGTGCTAGACGGGGGCAGGGATATAGCAATCAGCCCCAGCATTTT.

The gene calls are TRBV28 and TRBJ1-5; D is possibly TRBD1 (6 bases). The CDR3 totals 14 residues. Trimming cost V 6 bases and J 0 bases, with 9 bases left between them. Germline lookup yields CDR1 MDHEN and CDR2 SYDVKM. CDR3 in amino acids: CASSGTSSNQPQHF. DNA of the CDR3: TGTGCCAGCAGCGGGACATCTAGCAATCAGCCCCAGCATTTT.

This clonotype showed up just a few times. The V gene is TRBV20-1, the J gene TRBJ2-2; 10 bases fit TRBD1. V shed 5 bases and J 2 bases; nucleotides not matched to a gene: 14. Per germline, CDR1 DFQATT and CDR2 SNEGSKA (reference sequence). This CDR3 is 18 amino acids long. This chain's CDR3 is CSALSTGGRRVNTGELFF. The CDR3 nucleotides read TGCAGTGCTCTATCGACAGGGGGCAGGAGGGTAAACACCGGGGAGCTGTTTTTT.

The table lists this clonotype with many counts. This rearrangement joins TRBV7-8 to TRBJ1-5, with TRBD1 as a possible D gene (5 bases). Per the germline V gene, CDR1 is SGHVS and CDR2 is FQNEAQ. The CDR3 loop spans 17 amino acids. The V and J ends lost 1 base and 2 bases respectively, with 15 bases between them. Here the CDR3 DNA reads TGTGCCAGCAGCTTAGTAGAAGGGGTACAGGGCAATCAGCCCCAGCATTTT. Protein product: CASSLVEGVQGNQPQHF.

The chain combines TRBV12-5 with TRBJ1-1; D gene uncertain. The V end lost 6 bases, the J end lost 0 bases, and 8 bases lay between the germline ends. This CDR3 region has 13 residues. CDR1 and CDR2 from the germline V gene are LGHNT and FRNRAP. The CDR3 DNA follows: TGTGCTAGTGGCTCCTCAATGAACACTGAAGCTTTCTTT. Translating gives CASGSSMNTEAFF.

The chain employs TRBV7-2 and TRBJ1-3, with D possibly being TRBD1 (6 bases). Germline CDR1 reads SGHTA; CDR2 reads FQGNSA. The CDR3 length is 16 residues. V was pared by 5 bases and J by 6 bases, with 20 bases between. The CDR3 here is CASSLGTFSPTNTIYF. CDR3 sequence (DNA): TGTGCCAGCAGCCTGGGGACATTTTCCCCGACAAACACCATATATTTT.

This clonotype has a count of ten or more. The V call is TRBV14, the J call TRBJ2-5, with D uncertain. Germline lookup yields CDR1 SGHDN and CDR2 FVKESK. V was trimmed by 0 bases and J by 2 bases, leaving 4 bases between them. The length of the CDR3 is 13 residues. CDR3 region: CASSQDLQETQYF. CDR3 sequence (DNA): TGTGCCAGCAGCCAAGACTTGCAAGAGACCCAGTACTTC.